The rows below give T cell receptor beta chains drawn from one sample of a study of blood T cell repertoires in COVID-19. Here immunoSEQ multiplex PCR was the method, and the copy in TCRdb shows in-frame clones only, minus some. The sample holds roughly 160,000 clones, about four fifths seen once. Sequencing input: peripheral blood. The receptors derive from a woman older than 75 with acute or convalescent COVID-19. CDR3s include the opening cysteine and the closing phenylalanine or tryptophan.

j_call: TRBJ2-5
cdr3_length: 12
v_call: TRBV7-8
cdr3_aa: CASSLAPETQYF

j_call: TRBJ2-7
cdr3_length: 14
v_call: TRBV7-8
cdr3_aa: CASSQTRTAYEQYF

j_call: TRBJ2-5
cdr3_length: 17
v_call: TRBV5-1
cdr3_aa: CASSQLRDSLGGETQYF

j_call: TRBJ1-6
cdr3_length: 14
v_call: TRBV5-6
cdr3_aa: CASSLDRGQSPLHF

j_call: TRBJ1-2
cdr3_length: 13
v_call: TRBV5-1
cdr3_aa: CASSTGTNEGYTF

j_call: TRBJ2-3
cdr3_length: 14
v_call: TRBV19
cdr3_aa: CASSPTGGTDTQYF

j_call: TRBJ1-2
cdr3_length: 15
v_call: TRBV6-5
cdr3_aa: CASRLQGGAGYGYTF

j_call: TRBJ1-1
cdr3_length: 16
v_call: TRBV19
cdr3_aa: CASTPRFWTGNTEAFF

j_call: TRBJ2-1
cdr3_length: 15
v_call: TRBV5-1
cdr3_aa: CASSEGGVRNNEQFF

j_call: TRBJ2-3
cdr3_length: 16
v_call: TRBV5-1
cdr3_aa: CASSPGTSGSADTQYF

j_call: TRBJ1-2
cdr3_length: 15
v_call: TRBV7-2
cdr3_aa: CASSPSRTQDGGYTF

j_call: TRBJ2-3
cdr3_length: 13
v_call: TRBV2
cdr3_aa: CASKEVYTDTQYF

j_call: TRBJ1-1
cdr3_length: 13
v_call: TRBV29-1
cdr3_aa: CSGTGGAGSEAFF

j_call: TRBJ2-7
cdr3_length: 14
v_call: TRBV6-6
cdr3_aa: CASSYGLADDEQYF

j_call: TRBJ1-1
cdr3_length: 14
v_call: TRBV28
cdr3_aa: CASSPTGVNTEAFF

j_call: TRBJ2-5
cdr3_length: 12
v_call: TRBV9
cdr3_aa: CASSEREETQYF

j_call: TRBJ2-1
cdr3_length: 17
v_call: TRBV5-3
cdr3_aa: CARSLLGAGDIRHEQFF

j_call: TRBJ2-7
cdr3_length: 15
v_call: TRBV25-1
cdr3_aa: CASSDQGPNSDEQYF

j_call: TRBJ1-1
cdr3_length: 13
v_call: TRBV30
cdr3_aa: CAWSHNSNTEAFF

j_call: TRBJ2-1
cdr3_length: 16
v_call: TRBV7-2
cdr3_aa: CASSFRSGAPYNEQFF

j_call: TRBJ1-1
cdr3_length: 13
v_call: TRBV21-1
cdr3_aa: CASLQVMGTEAFF

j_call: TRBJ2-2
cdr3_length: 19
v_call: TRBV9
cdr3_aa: CASSVEVGGSSPNTGELFF

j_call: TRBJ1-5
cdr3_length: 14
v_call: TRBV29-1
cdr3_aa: CSVQTGGGNQPQHF

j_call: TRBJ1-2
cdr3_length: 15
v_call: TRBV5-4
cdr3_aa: CASSLLGTGHYGYTF

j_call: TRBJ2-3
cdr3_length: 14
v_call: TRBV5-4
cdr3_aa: CASSPGTGTDTQYF

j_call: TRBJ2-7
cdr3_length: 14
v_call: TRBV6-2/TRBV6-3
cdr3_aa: CASSDGGQFYEQYF

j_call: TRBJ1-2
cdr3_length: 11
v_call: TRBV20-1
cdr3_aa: CSAGWYEGYTF

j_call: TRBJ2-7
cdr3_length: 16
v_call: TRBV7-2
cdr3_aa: CASSLARRVGADEQYF

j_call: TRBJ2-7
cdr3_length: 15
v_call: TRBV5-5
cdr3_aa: CASSPGVGVPSEQYF

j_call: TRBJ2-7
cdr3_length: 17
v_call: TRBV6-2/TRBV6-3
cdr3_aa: CASSYPFAGTGEDEQYF

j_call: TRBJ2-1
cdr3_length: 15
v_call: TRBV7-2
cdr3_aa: CASSQRTSPYTEQFF

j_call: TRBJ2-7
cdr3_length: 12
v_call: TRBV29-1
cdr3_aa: CSVESLTYEQYF

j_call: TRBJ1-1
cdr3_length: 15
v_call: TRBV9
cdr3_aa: CASSVSTGFDTEAFF

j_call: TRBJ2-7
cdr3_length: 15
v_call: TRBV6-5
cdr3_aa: CASREGQGAAYEQYF

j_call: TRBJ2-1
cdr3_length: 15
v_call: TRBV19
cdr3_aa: CASSTGGLSYNEQFF

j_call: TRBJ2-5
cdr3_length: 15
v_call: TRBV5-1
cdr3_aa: CASSLAGGDWETQYF